This T cell receptor (beta chain) stems from a study of blood T cell repertoires in COVID-19. Study overall: COVID-19 samples, acute and convalescent, were from the United States, Italy and Spain. Sample material is recorded as cDNA or gDNA derived from T cells, B-cell-depleted T cells, or PBMCs.

From germline, CDR1 is SEHNR and CDR2 FQNEAQ (reference sequence). CDR3 length equals 16 residues. The V and J ends lost 7 bases and 0 bases, in that order; junction bases with no gene match: 8. Original data processing: The authors estimated nucleated cell counts from reference gene primer amplification. Repertoires were generated with immunoSEQ multiplex PCR, while TCRdb's copy carries only in-frame clones and drops some. The D gene and trimming were derived from the DNA, and the V and J assignments and clone size from that table. The sample lists roughly 210,000 clones, roughly 84% occurring once.

The TCR originated in a woman older than 75 with COVID-19, enrolled during active disease. V is TRBV7-9 and J is TRBJ2-1; 8 bases are a match to TRBD1. The sample comprised peripheral blood. The CDR3 DNA reads TGTGCCAGCATCTCATCGGACAGGGACTCCTACAATGAGCAGTTCTTC. It translates to CASISSDRDSYNEQFF.